One sample yielded the 23 T cell receptor beta chains listed below, sequenced in a study of early T cells in non-severe SARS-CoV-2 infection. TCRdb passed the 5' RACE reads through MiXCR, listing each CDR3 protein once. The sample contains tens of thousands of distinct CDR3 sequences, approximately 10% of which appear only once. Sequencing used whole blood. The receptors were gathered from an adult who was a healthcare worker with PCR-confirmed SARS-CoV-2 infection or an uninfected control (not recorded which).

This rearrangement joins TRBV7-6 to TRBJ2-1, with 12 bases matching TRBD2. J gave up 9 bases and V 0 bases, and 3 bases lay outside the gene matches. Germline assignment: CDR1 SGHVS and CDR2 FNYEAQ. The CDR3 covers 15 residues. In nucleotides, the CDR3 is TGTGCCAGCAGCTTAGCACTAGCGGGAGGTAGTGAGCAGTTCTTC. It yields the protein CASSLALAGGSEQFF. The full variable domain, with the rest looked up from reference TRBV7-6 and TRBJ2-1, is GAGVSQSPRYKVTKRGQDVALRCDPISGHVSLYWYRQALGQGPEFLTYFNYEAQQDKSGLPNDRFSAERPEGSISTLTIQRTEQRDSAMYRCASSLALAGGSEQFFGPGTRLTVL.

This clonotype was picked up a small number of times. The chain couples TRBV20-1 to TRBJ2-3; 7 positions agree with TRBD1. Trimming took 7 bases from V and 3 from J; bases not matched to a gene: 7. This CDR3 is 13 amino acids long. Germline V CDR1 and CDR2: DFQATT, SNEGSKA (reference sequence). The CDR3 region is CSGRDSLTDTQYF. CDR3 DNA: TGCAGTGGCCGGGACAGTTTAACAGATACGCAGTATTTT.

The J gene is TRBJ2-5, the V gene TRBV7-9; 7 bases agree with TRBD2. V lost 5 bases and J lost 0; bases outside the gene matches: 12. There are 17 residues in the CDR3. The germline V gene has CDR1 SEHNR and CDR2 FQNEAQ (reference sequence). CDR3 DNA: TGTGCCAGCAGCAACACGTCCGGGGGGTTGTACCAAGAGACCCAGTACTTC. Translated, it gives CASSNTSGGLYQETQYF. The full variable domain, with the rest looked up from reference TRBV7-9 and TRBJ2-5, is DTGVSQNPRHKITKRGQNVTFRCDPISEHNRLYWYRQTLGQGPEFLTYFQNEAQLEKSRLLSDRFSAERPKGSFSTLEIQRTEQGDSAMYLCASSNTSGGLYQETQYFGPGTRLLVL.

In this sample, this clonotype turned up a few times. The chain joins TRBV6-2 or TRBV6-3 to TRBJ2-1; maybe TRBD1 (5 bases). The length of the CDR3 is 14 residues. In germline, CDR1 is MNHEY, CDR2 SVGEGT. The V gene lost 2 bases and the J gene lost 15 bases, with 20 bases spanning the gap. The CDR3 DNA reads TGTGCCAGCAGTTACGGGGCCTCTTCGGGCCGGCGGTTCTTC. This gives the protein CASSYGASSGRRFF.

In this sample, this clonotype turned up a few times. This chain joins TRBV3-1 and TRBJ2-2, with 12 bases that match TRBD2. Trimming cost V 5 bases and J 1 base; bases outside gene matches: 5. There are 17 residues in the CDR3. The V gene's germline CDR1 is LGHDT and CDR2 YNNKEL (reference sequence). CDR3 protein: CASSFTLAGGNTGELFF. In DNA form, the CDR3 reads TGTGCCAGCAGCTTTACACTAGCGGGAGGGAACACCGGGGAGCTGTTTTTT.

This clonotype was seen at least ten times. The chain employs TRBV20-1 and TRBJ2-1, with 9 bases identical to TRBD2. Germline V CDR1 and CDR2: DFQATT, SNEGSKA (reference sequence). There are 14 residues in the CDR3. V lost 4 bases, J lost 5 bases, and 6 bases stayed unmatched. CDR3: CSAIAGGPHNEQFF. The CDR3 DNA sequence: TGCAGTGCTATCGCGGGAGGGCCACACAATGAGCAGTTCTTC.

This clonotype appeared many times. V and J are TRBV5-1 and TRBJ2-5; either TRBD1 or TRBD2 may fit D (5 bases each). The CDR3 totals 12 residues. From germline, CDR1 is SGHRS and CDR2 YFSETQ. V lost 10 bases, J lost 4 bases, and 14 bases lay in between. CDR3: CARGSGPETQYF. CDR3 DNA sequence: TGCGCCCGTGGCTCGGGGCCAGAGACCCAGTACTTC.

This clonotype was seen many times. The rearrangement joins TRBV12-3 or TRBV12-4 to TRBJ2-5; 8 bases are shared with TRBD2. Trimming at V came to 5 bases and at J to 2 bases, leaving 16 bases not matched to a gene. The CDR3 has 18 amino acids. The DNA for the CDR3 is TGTGCCAGCAGTCGGACGGGGGGGGTAGCTGGACCTCAAGAGACCCAGTACTTC. It is translated as CASSRTGGVAGPQETQYF.

This clonotype was counted between two and nine times. V is TRBV5-1 and J is TRBJ2-3; TRBD2 matches 8 bases. There are 14 residues in the CDR3. J gave up 4 bases and V 4 bases, and 5 bases lay outside the gene matches. Germline assignment: CDR1 SGHRS and CDR2 YFSETQ. The DNA for the CDR3 is TGCGCCAGCAGCCCGGGACTAGGCCCAGATACGCAGTATTTT. This encodes CASSPGLGPDTQYF.

The chain links TRBV6-2 or TRBV6-3 to TRBJ2-6; D gene uncertain. There are 16 residues in the CDR3. The V end was cut by 6 bases, the J end by 2 bases, with 14 bases between. Germline V CDR1 and CDR2: MNHEY, SVGEGT. Here the CDR3 DNA reads TGTGCCAGCAGCAAAAGAATAGCCACTGGGGCCAACGTCCTGACTTTC. Translated: CASSKRIATGANVLTF.

This clonotype appeared a few times. The chain has TRBV7-9 and TRBJ2-3; D gene unclear. Trimming left V 5 bases short and J 6 bases short, with 3 bases between. Germline CDR1 reads SEHNR; CDR2 reads FQNEAQ (reference sequence). CDR3 length: 10 amino acids. The CDR3 nucleotides are TGTGCCAGCAGCATTGATACGCAGTATTTT. Protein product: CASSIDTQYF. The entire variable domain, with the rest obtained from reference TRBV7-9 and TRBJ2-3, is as follows: DTGVSQNPRHKITKRGQNVTFRCDPISEHNRLYWYRQTLGQGPEFLTYFQNEAQLEKSRLLSDRFSAERPKGSFSTLEIQRTEQGDSAMYLCASSIDTQYFGPGTRLTVL.

This clonotype appeared a few times. V is TRBV5-6 and J is TRBJ2-2, with D possibly TRBD2 on 6 matching bases. The CDR3 covers 15 residues. Deletions cut 1 base from V and 6 bases from J, with 13 bases between. From germline, CDR1 is SGHDT and CDR2 YYEEEE. CDR3 sequence (DNA): TGTGCCAGCAGCTTGAAACCGGGAGCCCCCGGGGAGCTGTTTTTT. It codes for CASSLKPGAPGELFF.

This clonotype was counted only a few times. The chain employs TRBV12-3 or TRBV12-4 and TRBJ2-1; 8 bases agree with TRBD1. The J segment lost 4 bases and the V segment lost 5 bases, leaving 7 bases of the junction unmatched. The CDR3 length is 15 residues. This CDR3 is CASSQTGATYNEQFF. CDR3 nucleotides: TGTGCCAGCAGTCAGACAGGGGCCACTTACAATGAGCAGTTCTTC.

J is TRBJ2-1 and V is TRBV7-2; D call uncertain. CDR1 and CDR2 (germline): SGHTA, FQGNSA. This CDR3 region has 13 residues. The germline V and J ends were trimmed by 2 bases and 6 bases, with 8 bases remaining between them. The CDR3 nucleotides read TGTGCCAGCAGCTTATGGAAGGGCAATGAGCAGTTCTTC. Translating it yields CASSLWKGNEQFF.

The gene calls are TRBV27 and TRBJ1-6; TRBD1 is a possible D gene (5 bases). Germline V gene data show CDR1 as MNHEY and CDR2 as SMNVEV (reference sequence). Trimming removed 8 bases from V and 10 bases from J, with 18 bases in between. The CDR3 extends over 14 amino acids. Here the CDR3 DNA reads TGTGCCAGCTGGGAGGGGAAAGGGGCATCACCCCTCCACTTT. As protein: CASWEGKGASPLHF.

The chain has TRBV29-1 and TRBJ2-1; TRBD2 agrees at 8 bases. The CDR3 covers 18 residues. Germline CDR1 SQVTM, CDR2 ANQGSEA. The V gene end was trimmed by 6 bases and the J gene end by 3 bases; junction bases not matched to a gene: 19. CDR3 loop: CSVDENGAGGLIYNEQFF. CDR3 in DNA: TGCAGCGTAGACGAGAATGGGGCGGGAGGACTCATCTACAATGAGCAGTTCTTC.

The gene calls are TRBV3-1 and TRBJ2-2; D is possibly TRBD1 (5 bases). Looked up from germline, CDR1 is LGHDT and CDR2 is YNNKEL (reference sequence). V shed 3 bases and J shed 7 bases, with 12 bases lying between them. The CDR3 totals 14 residues. The CDR3 reads CASSQQGAGGELFF. The CDR3 DNA reads as TGTGCCAGCAGCCAGCAGGGTGCCGGCGGGGAGCTGTTTTTT.

This clonotype came up many times. The chain carries TRBV6-5 and TRBJ2-1; TRBD2 agrees at 8 bases. From germline, CDR1 is MNHEY and CDR2 SVGAGI. The length of the CDR3 is 15 residues. V shed 5 bases and J 5 bases; nucleotides not matched to a gene: 8. CDR3 protein: CASSPRLASHNEQFF. CDR3 nucleotides: TGTGCCAGCAGTCCCAGACTAGCGTCTCACAATGAGCAGTTCTTC.

At least ten counts were recorded for this clonotype. V is TRBV14 and J is TRBJ2-3; D remains unclear. Germline CDR1 reads SGHDN; CDR2 reads FVKESK. The CDR3 totals 14 residues. V gave up 4 bases and J gave up 0 bases, with 8 bases separating them. This chain's CDR3 is CASSPLSSTDTQYF. The CDR3 DNA is TGTGCCAGCAGCCCGCTGTCTAGCACAGATACGCAGTATTTT.

This clonotype was found a few times. J is TRBJ2-7 and V is TRBV6-5; D possibly corresponds to TRBD1 (5 bases). Germline CDR1 reads MNHEY; CDR2 reads SVGAGI. The CDR3 is made up of 13 amino acids. V was shortened by 6 bases and J by 2 bases, with 11 bases between the two germline ends. CDR3 bases: TGTGCCAGCAGGAATGGACAAACCTACGAGCAGTACTTC. Protein: CASRNGQTYEQYF.

This clonotype was counted many times. This chain joins TRBV5-4 and TRBJ2-4; 7 bases are shared with TRBD1. Germline V gives CDR1 SGHNT, CDR2 YYREEE (reference sequence). With 0 bases clipped from V and 3 bases from J, the junction kept 0 bases outside the gene matches. The CDR3 has 14 residues. CDR3 DNA: TGTGCCAGCAGCTTGGACAGGGGCAAAAACATTCAGTACTTC. This sequence encodes CASSLDRGKNIQYF.

This clonotype was picked up a small number of times. The chain links TRBV9 to TRBJ2-2; a possible D gene is TRBD2 (6 bases). CDR1 and CDR2 from the germline V gene are SGDLS and YYNGEE. The ends were cut back, 1 base at V and 1 base at J, with 8 bases in the middle. The CDR3 spans 15 residues. Here the CDR3 DNA reads TGTGCCAGCAGCGTAATAGCGGAGAACACCGGGGAGCTGTTTTTT. It yields the protein CASSVIAENTGELFF.

This clonotype has at least ten counts. The chain couples TRBV19 to TRBJ2-1, with 11 bases fitting TRBD2. The CDR3 contains 14 residues. J gave up 5 bases and V 10 bases, and 7 bases lay outside the gene matches. Germline V CDR1 and CDR2: LNHDA, SQIVND (reference sequence). This CDR3 is CATALAGVNNEQFF. The CDR3 nucleotides read TGTGCCACCGCACTAGCGGGAGTAAACAATGAGCAGTTCTTC.